This TCR beta chain derives from a study of early T cells in non-severe SARS-CoV-2 infection. For the study at large: Bulk RNA from unsorted whole blood was sequenced; chains were unpaired.

Researchers attached unique molecular identifiers to individual cDNA molecules. TCRdb called the 5' RACE reads again in MiXCR, with one record for every CDR3 protein. Counted here are 65,000 to 90,000 distinct CDR3 sequences, 10% to 15% occurring once; the ten biggest clones make up about 6.5%. The germline V and J ends were trimmed by 4 bases and 8 bases, with 14 bases remaining between them. This CDR3 spans 13 amino acids. Looked up from germline, CDR1 is DFQATT and CDR2 is SNEGSKA (reference sequence). This clonotype was observed a few times. What it binds is not known. Study results and caveats: VDJdb matches were skewed toward anti-spike CD8 T cell responses.

The clonotype comes from an adult who was a healthcare worker with PCR-confirmed SARS-CoV-2 infection or an uninfected control (not recorded which). The J gene is TRBJ2-2, the V gene TRBV20-1; D is unclear. Sequenced: whole blood. The CDR3 protein is CSANPPQAGELFF. The CDR3 region has the DNA TGCAGTGCTAACCCCCCGCAGGCGGGGGAGCTGTTTTTT.